The TCR beta chain described here comes from a study of blood T cell repertoires in COVID-19. Study summary: Spain, Italy and the United States supplied samples that represented acute and convalescent COVID-19.

This study enrolled people aged 18 to 89 from 20 to 25 US geographic areas. Membership in each cohort depended on participant-reported clinical history. The CDR3 loop spans 16 amino acids. The germline gives CDR1 SSHAT, CDR2 FNYEAQ (reference sequence). Some clones are missing from TCRdb's copy, which holds only in-frame ones; the method was immunoSEQ multiplex PCR. The sample includes 500,000 or so clones, around 87% of them seen just once. About this clone: One junction end disagrees with the germline gene, perhaps due to a read error.

What was sequenced was PBMCs or T cells enriched from blood (not recorded which). V gene TRBV7-7 combines with J gene TRBJ1-5; unclear D gene. The clonotype was recovered from a young woman who had recovered from COVID-19. The DNA of the CDR3 is TGTGCTAGCAGCTTAGCGGCTCAGTATAGCAATCAGCCCCAGCATTTT. Residues: CASSLAAQYSNQPQHF.